A single sample is the source of the 7 T cell receptor beta chains below, sequenced in a study of cytomegalovirus exposure and HLA in healthy donors. PCR used 60 Vbeta primers and 13 Jbeta primers. TCRdb keeps only in-frame clones here, not all; method: immunoSEQ multiplex PCR. The table has some 170,000 clones, roughly 9.5% seen once. Sample: PBMCs. The origin of the receptors is a woman younger than 45 in good health and CMV-seropositive.

This clone was detected only a few times. The chain employs TRBV5-4 and TRBJ1-1; D is perhaps TRBD1 (5 bases). The CDR3 is made up of 14 amino acids. The germline V gene has CDR1 SGHNT and CDR2 YYREEE (reference sequence). V gave up 6 bases and J gave up 6 bases, with 18 bases separating them. CDR3 nucleotide sequence: TGTGCCAGCAACTTTGGGGGGGGGACCCCTGAAGCTTTCTTT. Residues: CASNFGGGTPEAFF. The whole variable domain, filled in from reference TRBV5-4 and TRBJ1-1, reads ETGVTQSPTHLIKTRGQQVTLRCSSQSGHNTVSWYQQALGQGPQFIFQYYREEENGRGNFPPRFSGLQFPNYSSELNVNALELDDSALYLCASNFGGGTPEAFFGQGTRLTVV.

V usage is TRBV29-1 and J usage is TRBJ2-5; 7 bases are shared with TRBD1. The CDR3 has 12 amino acids. With V trimmed by 6 bases and J by 5 bases, 6 bases remained unmatched. Germline assignment: CDR1 SQVTM and CDR2 ANQGSEA. The chain's CDR3 is CSVKTGLETQYF. The DNA of the CDR3 is TGCAGCGTCAAGACAGGGTTGGAGACCCAGTACTTC.

This clone was seen only a few times. The chain joins TRBV9 to TRBJ1-3; no reliable D call. Germline V gives CDR1 SGDLS, CDR2 YYNGEE. V was clipped by 5 bases and J by 0 bases, with 6 bases between them. The length of the CDR3 is 13 residues. In nucleotides, the CDR3 is TGTGCCAGCAGGGCCCCCTCTGGAAACACCATATATTTT. It is translated as CASRAPSGNTIYF.

This clone was seen a handful of times. The rearrangement joins TRBV4-2 to TRBJ2-7; 11 nucleotides agree with TRBD2. Trimming took 4 bases from V and 1 from J; bases not matched to a gene: 18. The CDR3 is 20 residues long. Germline V CDR1 and CDR2: LGHNA, YNFKEQ. Here the CDR3 DNA reads TGTGCCAGCAGCCCGCAAGCCTTCGTAGCTAGCGGGAGGCCATCCTACGAGCAGTACTTC. Protein sequence: CASSPQAFVASGRPSYEQYF.

V gene TRBV2 combines with J gene TRBJ2-1, with 9 bases that match TRBD1. CDR1 and CDR2 from the germline V gene are SNHLY and FYNNEI. The CDR3 covers 15 residues. V shed 6 bases, J shed 6 bases, and the junction held 9 bases outside the gene matches. The CDR3 DNA is TGTGCCAGCAGCGCACAGGGGGCGCACGGCAATGAGCAGTTCTTC. Translated, it gives CASSAQGAHGNEQFF. The entire variable domain, with the rest obtained from reference TRBV2 and TRBJ2-1, is as follows: EPEVTQTPSHQVTQMGQEVILRCVPISNHLYFYWYRQILGQKVEFLVSFYNNEISEKSEIFDDQFSVERPDGSNFTLKIRSTKLEDSAMYFCASSAQGAHGNEQFFGPGTRLTVL.

The chain couples TRBV10-2 to TRBJ1-1, with TRBD1 matching 7 bases. V shed 6 bases and J 0 bases; nucleotides not matched to a gene: 4. Germline CDR1 WSHSY, CDR2 SAAADI. The CDR3 loop spans 14 amino acids. CDR3 nucleotides: TGCGCCAGCAGCCGACAGGGCATGAACACTGAAGCTTTCTTT. This codes for CASSRQGMNTEAFF.

This clone was detected a few times. The V call is TRBV5-1, the J call TRBJ2-5; D call uncertain. V lost 7 bases to trimming and J lost 1 base, with 5 bases between them. The CDR3 runs 11 residues. The germline gives CDR1 SGHRS, CDR2 YFSETQ. CDR3 residues: CASAIQETQYF. CDR3 DNA: TGCGCCAGCGCTATCCAAGAGACCCAGTACTTC.